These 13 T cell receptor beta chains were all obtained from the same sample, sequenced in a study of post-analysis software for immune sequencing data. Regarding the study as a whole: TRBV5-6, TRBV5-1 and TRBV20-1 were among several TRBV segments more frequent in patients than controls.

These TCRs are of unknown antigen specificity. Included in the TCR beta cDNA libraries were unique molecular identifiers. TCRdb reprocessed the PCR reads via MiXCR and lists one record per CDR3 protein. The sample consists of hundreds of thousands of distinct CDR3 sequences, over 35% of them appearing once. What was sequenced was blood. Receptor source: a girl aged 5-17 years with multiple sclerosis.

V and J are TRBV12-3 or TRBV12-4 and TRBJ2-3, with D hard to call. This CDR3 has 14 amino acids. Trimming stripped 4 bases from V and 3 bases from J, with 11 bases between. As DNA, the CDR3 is TGTGCCAGCAGTTCTCCGGCCCGGACAGATACGCAGTATTTT. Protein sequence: CASSSPARTDTQYF.

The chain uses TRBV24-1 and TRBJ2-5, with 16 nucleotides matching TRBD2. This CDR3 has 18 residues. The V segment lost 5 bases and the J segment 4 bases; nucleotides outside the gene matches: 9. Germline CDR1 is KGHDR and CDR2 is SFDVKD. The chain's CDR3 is CATSALGTSGRAGETQYF. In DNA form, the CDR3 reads TGTGCCACCAGTGCCCTCGGGACTAGCGGGAGGGCCGGAGAGACCCAGTACTTC.

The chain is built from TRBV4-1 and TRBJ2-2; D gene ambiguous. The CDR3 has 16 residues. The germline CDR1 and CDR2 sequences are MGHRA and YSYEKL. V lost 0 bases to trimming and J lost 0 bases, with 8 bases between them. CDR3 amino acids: CASSQDGGANTGELFF. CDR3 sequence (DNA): TGCGCCAGCAGCCAAGATGGCGGAGCGAACACCGGGGAGCTGTTTTTT.

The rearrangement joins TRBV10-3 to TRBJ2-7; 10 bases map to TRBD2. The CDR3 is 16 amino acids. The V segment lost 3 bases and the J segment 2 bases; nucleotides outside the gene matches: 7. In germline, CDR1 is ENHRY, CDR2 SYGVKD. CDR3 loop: CAISESEREGPYEQYF. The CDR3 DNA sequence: TGTGCCATCAGTGAAAGTGAGCGGGAGGGCCCCTACGAGCAGTACTTC.

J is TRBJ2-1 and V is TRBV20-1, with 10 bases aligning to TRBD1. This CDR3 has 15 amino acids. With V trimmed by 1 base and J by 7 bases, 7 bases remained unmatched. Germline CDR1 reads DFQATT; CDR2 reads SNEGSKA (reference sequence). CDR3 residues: CSARATGQGRNEQFF. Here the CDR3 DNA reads TGCAGTGCTAGAGCCACGGGACAGGGGAGAAATGAGCAGTTCTTC.

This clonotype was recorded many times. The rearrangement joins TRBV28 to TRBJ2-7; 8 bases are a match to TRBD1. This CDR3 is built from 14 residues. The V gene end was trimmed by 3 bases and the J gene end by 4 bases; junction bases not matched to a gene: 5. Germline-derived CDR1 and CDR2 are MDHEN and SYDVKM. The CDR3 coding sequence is TGTGCCAGCAGTTTGTACAGGGGGACTTACGAGCAGTACTTC. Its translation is CASSLYRGTYEQYF.

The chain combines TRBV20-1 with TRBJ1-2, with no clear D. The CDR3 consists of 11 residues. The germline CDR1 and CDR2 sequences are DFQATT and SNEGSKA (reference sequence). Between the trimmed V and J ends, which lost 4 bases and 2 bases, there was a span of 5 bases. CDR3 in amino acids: CSAKDNYGYTF. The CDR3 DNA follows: TGCAGTGCTAAGGACAACTATGGCTACACCTTC.

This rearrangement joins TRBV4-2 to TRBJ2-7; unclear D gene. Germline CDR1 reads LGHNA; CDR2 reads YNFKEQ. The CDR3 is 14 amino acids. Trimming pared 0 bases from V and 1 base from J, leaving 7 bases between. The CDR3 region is CASSQETASYEQYF. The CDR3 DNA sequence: TGTGCCAGCAGCCAAGAAACAGCGTCCTACGAGCAGTACTTC.

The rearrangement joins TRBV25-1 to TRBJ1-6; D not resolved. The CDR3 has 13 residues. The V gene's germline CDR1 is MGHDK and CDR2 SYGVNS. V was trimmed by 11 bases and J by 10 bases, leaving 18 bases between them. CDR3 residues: CAGTWVPSSPLHF. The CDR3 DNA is TGTGCCGGCACGTGGGTCCCCAGCTCACCCCTCCACTTT.

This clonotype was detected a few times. CDR3 amino acids: CASRQDGLETQYF. DNA of the CDR3: TGTGCCAGCAGACAGGATGGATTGGAGACCCAGTACTTC. The J gene is TRBJ2-5, the V gene TRBV12-3 or TRBV12-4; perhaps TRBD1 as D (5 bases). CDR3 size: 13 residues. Trimming shortened V by 6 bases and J by 5 bases, and 13 bases separated the two germline ends.

CDR3 loop: CSAILPGGETQYF. CDR3 coding DNA: TGCAGTGCTATTCTCCCGGGAGGGGAGACCCAGTACTTC. This chain joins TRBV20-1 and TRBJ2-5; the match to TRBD2 covers 8 bases. Germline V gene lookup returns CDR1 DFQATT and CDR2 SNEGSKA (reference sequence). V shed 4 bases and J 5 bases; nucleotides not matched to a gene: 6. The CDR3 runs to 13 residues.

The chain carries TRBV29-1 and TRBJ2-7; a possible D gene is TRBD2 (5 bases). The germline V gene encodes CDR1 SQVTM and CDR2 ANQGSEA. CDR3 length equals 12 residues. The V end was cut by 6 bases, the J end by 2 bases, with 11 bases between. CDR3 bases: TGCAGCGTCGCCGGGGAAGCCTACGAGCAGTACTTC. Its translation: CSVAGEAYEQYF.

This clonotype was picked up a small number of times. As DNA, the CDR3 is TGTGCCAGCAGCTCAAACTGGCGAGACAACTATGGCTACACCTTC. Translating it yields CASSSNWRDNYGYTF. The genes are TRBV6-5 and TRBJ1-2; no reliable D call. Trimming removed 6 bases from V and 2 bases from J, with 16 bases in between. This CDR3 is built from 15 residues. CDR1 is MNHEY, CDR2 SVGAGI, per germline.